Below, 28 T cell receptor beta chains from the same sample are listed, as sequenced in a study of blood T cell repertoires in COVID-19 (dated by TCRdb to the early 2020s). Library generation was performed with the immunoSEQ multiplex PCR assay. This immuneACCESS table, as held by TCRdb, lists in-frame sequences with V and J called but not all clones. Of the missing ones, under half trace to an unresolved V gene in checked studies; the others have no known cause. The sample includes around 150,000 clones, with roughly 90% observed a single time. About 4.8% of the sample is in the top ten clones. Sample: peripheral blood. These receptors all stem from a man aged 30-40 years with COVID-19, enrolled during active disease.

The chain is built from TRBV30 and TRBJ1-2, with D tentatively TRBD1 (6 bases). CDR3 length: 13 amino acids. Germline assignment: CDR1 GTSNPN and CDR2 SVGIG (reference sequence). V was cut by 0 bases and J by 3 bases, with 8 bases left in between. The CDR3 region has the DNA TGTGCCTGGAGTGTACGGACAGACTATGGCTACACCTTC. As protein: CAWSVRTDYGYTF. Together with reference TRBV30 and TRBJ1-2, the CDR3 gives the full variable domain: SQTIHQWPATLVQPVGSPLSLECTVEGTSNPNLYWYRQAAGRGLQLLFYSVGIGQISSEVPQNLSASRPQDRQFILSSKKLLLSDSGFYLCAWSVRTDYGYTFGSGTRLTVV.

The chain employs TRBV30 and TRBJ1-5, with 7 positions matching TRBD1. This CDR3 spans 16 amino acids. V dropped 7 bases and J dropped 4; count of bases not matched to a gene: 16. CDR1 and CDR2 from the germline V gene are GTSNPN and SVGIG (reference sequence). The CDR3 nucleotides are TGTGCCTATGGGTCACAGGGGCCCGTTGGGAATCAGCCCCAGCATTTT. Translation: CAYGSQGPVGNQPQHF.

This chain links TRBV7-2 with TRBJ1-2, with TRBD1 identical over 7 bases. J was trimmed by 4 bases and V by 1 base; bases with no gene match: 9. Germline CDR1 reads SGHTA; CDR2 reads FQGNSA. CDR3 length: 16 residues. The CDR3 sequence: CASSLEGTTGTYGYTF. The CDR3 coding sequence is TGTGCCAGCAGCTTAGAGGGGACGACAGGGACCTATGGCTACACCTTC.

The rearrangement links TRBV12-5 to TRBJ2-2; tentative D call: TRBD1 (5 bases). The germline V gene has CDR1 LGHNT and CDR2 FRNRAP. This CDR3 has 15 residues. Trimming shortened V by 3 bases and J by 1 base, and 9 bases separated the two germline ends. The CDR3 region is CASGLGQGNTGELFF. The CDR3 nucleotides read TGTGCTAGTGGTTTAGGGCAGGGGAACACCGGGGAGCTGTTTTTT.

CDR3: CASGREETYGYTF. Here the CDR3 DNA reads TGCGCCAGCGGGAGGGAGGAAACCTATGGCTACACCTTC. The V and J genes are TRBV10-1 and TRBJ1-2, with D hard to call. From germline, CDR1 is WNHNN and CDR2 SYGVQD (reference sequence). The CDR3 consists of 13 residues. Deletions cut 8 bases from V and 4 bases from J, with 14 bases between.

The CDR3 DNA reads TGTGCCAGCAGCCTACAGTCAAGCTCGAACACCGGGGAGCTGTTTTTT. Protein sequence: CASSLQSSSNTGELFF. V usage is TRBV7-7 and J usage is TRBJ2-2, with no clear D. The V end lost 5 bases, the J end lost 0 bases, and 13 bases lay between the germline ends. This CDR3 contains 16 residues. Germline CDR1 and CDR2: SSHAT and FNYEAQ (reference sequence).

The V and J genes are TRBV6-6 and TRBJ1-5, with TRBD1 matching 7 bases. The V segment lost 6 bases and the J segment 7 bases; nucleotides outside the gene matches: 6. Germline lookup yields CDR1 MNHNY and CDR2 SVGAGI (reference sequence). The CDR3 length is 13 residues. CDR3 DNA sequence: TGTGCCAGCAGCTTAACAGGGGAGCAGCCCCAGCATTTT. This sequence encodes CASSLTGEQPQHF.

The J gene is TRBJ1-2, the V gene TRBV18, with D maybe TRBD1 (6 bases). Germline V gives CDR1 KGHSH, CDR2 LQKENI. V dropped 3 bases and J dropped 4 bases, with 12 bases sitting between them. CDR3 size: 14 residues. The CDR3, as DNA: TGTGCCAGCTCACCTGAACAGGGTGGCTATGGCTACACCTTC. This codes for CASSPEQGGYGYTF.

The V gene is TRBV18, the J gene TRBJ2-2, with unresolved D. Trimming removed 5 bases from V and 3 bases from J, with 4 bases in between. Per germline, CDR1 KGHSH and CDR2 LQKENI. This CDR3 is 12 amino acids long. The CDR3 is CASSSYTGELFF. The CDR3 nucleotides read TGTGCCAGCTCATCTTACACCGGGGAGCTGTTTTTT. Combining the CDR3 with reference TRBV18 and TRBJ2-2 gives the whole variable domain NAGVMQNPRHLVRRRGQEARLRCSPMKGHSHVYWYRQLPEEGLKFMVYLQKENIIDESGMPKERFSAEFPKEGPSILRIQQVVRGDSAAYFCASSSYTGELFFGEGSRLTVL.

V usage is TRBV7-2 and J usage is TRBJ2-3, with no clear D. Per germline, CDR1 SGHTA and CDR2 FQGNSA. This CDR3 region has 14 residues. Trimming stripped 4 bases from V and 0 bases from J, with 8 bases between. The CDR3 reads CASSSGGSTDTQYF. The CDR3 coding sequence is TGTGCCAGCAGCTCCGGTGGTAGCACAGATACGCAGTATTTT.

The CDR3 sequence: CASSLQDRAAGYTF. The CDR3 DNA reads TGTGCCAGCAGCTTACAGGACAGGGCTGCTGGCTACACCTTC. V usage is TRBV7-9 and J usage is TRBJ1-2; 8 bases match TRBD1. Trimming at V came to 2 bases and at J to 7 bases, leaving 6 bases not matched to a gene. This CDR3 comprises 14 residues. Germline CDR1 and CDR2: SEHNR and FQNEAQ (reference sequence).

The chain links TRBV18 to TRBJ2-7; 8 positions match TRBD1. With V trimmed by 3 bases and J by 5 bases, 6 bases remained unmatched. The germline V gene has CDR1 KGHSH and CDR2 LQKENI. The CDR3 length is 14 residues. The CDR3 DNA follows: TGTGCCAGCTCACCGCCCGGGACAGGAAACGAGCAGTACTTC. Residues: CASSPPGTGNEQYF.

The chain couples TRBV12-5 to TRBJ1-1; 8 positions match TRBD1. The CDR3 has 10 amino acids. Per germline, CDR1 LGHNT and CDR2 FRNRAP. V shed 10 bases and J 11 bases; nucleotides not matched to a gene: 6. The CDR3 protein is CATQGADAFF. In DNA form, the CDR3 reads TGTGCTACTCAGGGGGCAGATGCTTTCTTT.

Concerning this clone: One end of the junction varies from germline; a read error may be responsible. The chain couples TRBV5-1 to TRBJ2-7, with D possibly TRBD1 on 6 matching bases. The CDR3 consists of 14 residues. Looked up from germline, CDR1 is SGHRS and CDR2 is YFSETQ. As DNA, the CDR3 is TGCGCCACCAGCCAGGACAGTGACTCCTACGAGCAGTACTTC. Protein sequence: CATSQDSDSYEQYF.

The rearrangement links TRBV10-3 to TRBJ2-1; a weak D match, TRBD2 (6 bases). The CDR3 consists of 16 residues. Trimming left V 2 bases short and J 1 base short, with 12 bases between. From germline, CDR1 is ENHRY and CDR2 SYGVKD. The CDR3 coding sequence is TGTGCCATCAGTGAGACTCCCGGGACTTCCTACAATGAGCAGTTCTTC. Amino acids: CAISETPGTSYNEQFF.

This clone was picked up one time. The chain joins TRBV19 to TRBJ2-7; TRBD2 might be the D (5 bases). Trimming stripped 7 bases from V and 0 bases from J, with 19 bases between. CDR3 length: 16 residues. From germline, CDR1 is LNHDA and CDR2 SQIVND (reference sequence). As DNA, the CDR3 is TGTGCCAGTAAGAGCGGAGCGTCCGGTAGCTCCTACGAGCAGTACTTC. This translates into CASKSGASGSSYEQYF.

The chain combines TRBV11-3 with TRBJ2-3, with TRBD2 matching over 10 bases. Germline CDR1 reads SGHNT; CDR2 reads YENEEA. The V gene end was trimmed by 0 bases and the J gene end by 5 bases; junction bases not matched to a gene: 5. CDR3 length: 16 residues. Here the CDR3 DNA reads TGTGCCAGCAGCTTAGATCACCCTAGCGGGAGAGATACGCAGTATTTT. This codes for CASSLDHPSGRDTQYF.

The chain couples TRBV29-1 to TRBJ1-2; TRBD1 might be the D (6 bases). This CDR3 is 12 amino acids long. With 3 bases removed from V and 6 bases from J, the gap between germline ends came to 11 bases. CDR1 is SQVTM, CDR2 ANQGSEA, per germline. CDR3 region: CSVDRPGDGYTF. The CDR3 DNA sequence: TGCAGCGTTGATAGGCCAGGGGATGGCTACACCTTC.

The CDR3 sequence: CATQPGGYNSPLHF. CDR3 coding DNA: TGTGCCACCCAGCCGGGGGGTTATAATTCACCCCTCCACTTT. J is TRBJ1-6 and V is TRBV28; TRBD1 might be the D (5 bases). Trimming shortened V by 10 bases and J by 4 bases, and 14 bases separated the two germline ends. This CDR3 has 14 residues. Germline-derived CDR1 and CDR2 are MDHEN and SYDVKM.

CDR3 bases: TGTGCCAGCAGTCACACCCTCGGGTCCGGGGAGCTGTTTTTT. Amino acids: CASSHTLGSGELFF. The chain joins TRBV3-1 (or the pseudogene TRBV3-2) to TRBJ2-2; D unresolved. The CDR3 spans 14 residues. Germline V gene lookup returns CDR1 LGHDT and CDR2 YNNKEL (reference sequence). Trimming stripped 6 bases from V and 6 bases from J, with 14 bases between.

This sequence joins TRBV11-3 and TRBJ2-1; 13 nucleotides agree with TRBD2. The CDR3 consists of 15 residues. The J segment lost 10 bases and the V segment lost 2 bases, leaving 5 bases of the junction unmatched. Per germline, CDR1 SGHNT and CDR2 YENEEA. CDR3 amino acids: CASSLTRLAGGEQFF. DNA for the CDR3: TGTGCCAGCAGCTTAACGCGACTAGCGGGGGGAGAGCAGTTCTTC.

This chain connects TRBV28 to TRBJ1-4; 9 positions agree with TRBD1. The germline gives CDR1 MDHEN, CDR2 SYDVKM. The V segment lost 5 bases and the J segment 7 bases; nucleotides outside the gene matches: 8. The CDR3 consists of 15 residues. The CDR3 DNA reads as TGTGCCAGCAGTCTGGGCGGGACAGGGTCTGAAAAACTGTTTTTT. Protein product: CASSLGGTGSEKLFF.

The V and J genes are TRBV10-3 and TRBJ2-7; TRBD2 agrees at 7 bases. The CDR3 runs to 14 residues. The V and J ends lost 6 bases and 2 bases, in that order; junction bases with no gene match: 7. Germline-derived CDR1 and CDR2 are ENHRY and SYGVKD. CDR3 region: CAIRSGLLAYEQYF. CDR3 in DNA: TGTGCCATCAGATCGGGACTACTAGCCTACGAGCAGTACTTC.

The rearrangement joins TRBV27 to TRBJ2-1, with D possibly TRBD2 on 7 matching bases. This CDR3 has 16 amino acids. Trimming took 6 bases from V and 6 from J, leaving 21 bases between them. Germline V CDR1 and CDR2: MNHEY, SMNVEV (reference sequence). CDR3 in DNA: TGTGCCAGCAGCCTCTTCAAAGGAGGGGGGGGCAATGAGCAGTTCTTC. It codes for CASSLFKGGGGNEQFF.

Of note for this clone: The sample carries other DNA sequences with the same CDR3. V gene TRBV6-6 combines with J gene TRBJ1-1; D remains ambiguous. The CDR3 loop spans 14 amino acids. Trimming took off 0 bases at V and 0 bases at J, with 5 bases between the two ends. Germline-derived CDR1 and CDR2 are MNHNY and SVGAGI (reference sequence). The CDR3: CASSYSGVNTEAFF. The DNA for the CDR3 is TGTGCCAGCAGTTACTCGGGAGTGAACACTGAAGCTTTCTTT.

This clone showed up just a few times. The V call is TRBV2, the J call TRBJ1-1; TRBD1 matches 9 bases. The CDR3 contains 15 residues. V lost 7 bases to trimming and J lost 4 bases; unmatched junction nucleotides: 10. Germline V lookup: CDR1 SNHLY, CDR2 FYNNEI. DNA for the CDR3: TGTGCCAGCATCCGGACAGGGGCAGGTGGCACTGAAGCTTTCTTT. Translation gives CASIRTGAGGTEAFF. Filled out from reference TRBV2 and TRBJ1-1, the complete variable domain reads EPEVTQTPSHQVTQMGQEVILRCVPISNHLYFYWYRQILGQKVEFLVSFYNNEISEKSEIFDDQFSVERPDGSNFTLKIRSTKLEDSAMYFCASIRTGAGGTEAFFGQGTRLTVV.

J is TRBJ2-1 and V is TRBV29-1, with 12 nucleotides matching TRBD2. Germline V gene data show CDR1 as SQVTM and CDR2 as ANQGSEA. The CDR3 is 15 residues long. V lost 6 bases and J lost 6; bases outside the gene matches: 9. This CDR3 is CSVLPTSGRSNEQFF. The CDR3 coding sequence is TGCAGCGTCCTACCAACTAGCGGGAGGTCCAATGAGCAGTTCTTC.

Written as DNA, the CDR3 is TGTGCCAGCAGCTTAGATGCTAGCGAGTACAATGAGCAGTTCTTC. Amino acid sequence: CASSLDASEYNEQFF. The J gene is TRBJ2-1, the V gene TRBV11-2, with D possibly being TRBD2 (6 bases). The CDR3 loop spans 15 amino acids. The ends were cut back, 0 bases at V and 4 bases at J, with 10 bases in the middle. The germline CDR1 and CDR2 sequences are SGHAT and FQNNGV.